Below are 23 T cell receptor beta chains sequenced from a single sample in a study of technical replicates of blood from several donors. The method was immunoSEQ multiplex PCR; TCRdb's version includes in-frame clones alone and lacks a portion of them. This table has almost 70,000 clones, 80% to 90% appearing once. The sequenced sample consisted of PBMCs. These receptor sequences come from a human donor in good health. Some clones in this sample may be carry-over from other donors' samples.

V and J are TRBV7-2 and TRBJ1-3; D gene unclear. The CDR3 is 16 amino acids. CDR1 SGHTA and CDR2 FQGNSA come from the germline V gene. The V and J ends lost 1 base and 3 bases respectively, with 13 bases between them. The CDR3 nucleotides read TGTGCCAGCAGCTTAGTTCGGGTTTCTTTTGGAAACACCATATATTTT. Its translation is CASSLVRVSFGNTIYF.

The chain has TRBV10-3 and TRBJ2-7; a possible D gene is TRBD2 (5 bases). Per germline, CDR1 ENHRY and CDR2 SYGVKD. This CDR3 is 14 amino acids long. Trimming took 3 bases from V and 3 from J, leaving 12 bases between them. CDR3 in amino acids: CAISDWETRYEQYF. In nucleotides, the CDR3 is TGTGCCATCAGTGATTGGGAGACCCGCTACGAGCAGTACTTC.

The chain is built from TRBV29-1 and TRBJ2-3; a possible D gene is TRBD2 (6 bases). The CDR3 extends over 15 amino acids. CDR1 and CDR2 (germline): SQVTM, ANQGSEA. The ends were cut back, 5 bases at V and 4 bases at J, with 19 bases in the middle. In DNA form, the CDR3 reads TGCAGCGTTAAAGTTACGGGACTTAGGGCAGATACGCAGTATTTT. Translated, it gives CSVKVTGLRADTQYF.

The chain uses TRBV11-3 and TRBJ2-1, with 10 nucleotides matching TRBD2. The germline CDR1 and CDR2 sequences are SGHNT and YENEEA. V gave up 5 bases and J gave up 5 bases; unmatched junction bases: 12. The CDR3 runs to 17 residues. CDR3 sequence: CASSPWGAGGPNNEQFF. In DNA, the CDR3 is TGTGCCAGCAGCCCTTGGGGAGCGGGGGGGCCGAACAATGAGCAGTTCTTC.

The rearrangement links TRBV5-1 to TRBJ1-4; D unresolved. The CDR3 has 16 residues. Germline assignment: CDR1 SGHRS and CDR2 YFSETQ. V lost 3 bases and J 8 bases, leaving 20 bases between the germline ends. The CDR3 region has the DNA TGCGCCAGCAGCTCGATCGGGCCAGCCAGCGGGGAAAAACTGTTTTTT. It yields the protein CASSSIGPASGEKLFF.

The J gene is TRBJ1-2, the V gene TRBV4-3, with D possibly matching TRBD1 (6 bases). The V gene's germline CDR1 is LGHNA and CDR2 YSLEER. The ends were cut back, 0 bases at V and 4 bases at J, with 12 bases in the middle. This CDR3 region has 15 residues. The CDR3 DNA reads TGCGCCAGCAGCCAAGATCAGGGGCCACGCTATGGCTACACCTTC. Translated: CASSQDQGPRYGYTF.

This clone appeared a single time. This chain connects TRBV9 to TRBJ1-1, with D hard to call. Trimming took 0 bases from V and 1 from J, leaving 4 bases between them. This CDR3 is 13 amino acids long. CDR1 SGDLS and CDR2 YYNGEE come from the germline V gene. The CDR3 spells CASSVAGNTEAFF. In nucleotides, the CDR3 is TGTGCCAGCAGCGTAGCAGGGAACACTGAAGCTTTCTTT.

This chain joins TRBV7-2 and TRBJ2-7, with D perhaps matching TRBD2 (5 bases). The CDR3 runs to 16 residues. Trimming pared 3 bases from V and 2 bases from J, leaving 17 bases between. Germline V gene lookup returns CDR1 SGHTA and CDR2 FQGNSA. As DNA, the CDR3 is TGTGCCAGCAGCTTCCGAGCCCTTATCGGGGCCTACGAGCAGTACTTC. Translated: CASSFRALIGAYEQYF.

In its sample, this clone was seen once. The chain couples TRBV28 to TRBJ2-5, with TRBD2 matching over 13 bases. Trimming took 5 bases from V and 5 from J; bases not matched to a gene: 8. There are 16 residues in the CDR3. CDR1 and CDR2 from the germline V gene are MDHEN and SYDVKM. The CDR3, as DNA: TGTGCCAGCAGTCAGGGACTAGCGGGGTCTAGGGAGACCCAGTACTTC. Its protein product is CASSQGLAGSRETQYF.

This clone occurred once. This chain links TRBV11-2 with TRBJ2-7; D not resolved. Trimming pared 2 bases from V and 5 bases from J, leaving 4 bases between. Germline assignment: CDR1 SGHAT and CDR2 FQNNGV. The CDR3 loop spans 11 amino acids. Written as DNA, the CDR3 is TGTGCCAGCAGCTTAATCAACGAGCAGTACTTC. Protein sequence: CASSLINEQYF.

The chain is built from TRBV5-4 and TRBJ2-1, with TRBD1 identical over 9 bases. Per the germline V gene, CDR1 is SGHNT and CDR2 is YYREEE (reference sequence). CDR3 length equals 14 residues. The J segment lost 7 bases and the V segment lost 4 bases, leaving 6 bases of the junction unmatched. The CDR3 loop is CASSPRDRANEQFF. The CDR3, as DNA: TGTGCCAGCAGCCCACGGGACAGGGCAAATGAGCAGTTCTTC.

This chain links TRBV4-2 with TRBJ2-2, with TRBD1 matching over 12 bases. The CDR3 extends over 17 amino acids. CDR1 and CDR2 from the germline V gene are LGHNA and YNFKEQ. J lost 4 bases, V lost 0 bases, and 3 bases had no gene match. The CDR3 coding sequence is TGTGCCAGCAGCCAAGATGGGACAGGGGGCATCACCGGGGAGCTGTTTTTT. As protein: CASSQDGTGGITGELFF.

This clone has a single count. The chain employs TRBV11-3 and TRBJ2-3; 7 bases fit TRBD2. The CDR3 has 17 residues. Germline-derived CDR1 and CDR2 are SGHNT and YENEEA. V lost 1 base to trimming and J lost 8 bases; unmatched junction nucleotides: 15. CDR3 loop: CASSLGVGGRDRVTQYF. In DNA, the CDR3 is TGTGCCAGCAGCTTAGGAGTAGGAGGGAGGGACCGGGTTACGCAGTATTTT.

The CDR3 protein is CASSISSDRGVGYGYTF. Written as DNA, the CDR3 is TGTGCCAGTAGTATTTCATCGGACAGGGGAGTGGGGTATGGCTACACCTTC. This chain links TRBV19 with TRBJ1-2, with 9 positions matching TRBD1. CDR3 length: 17 amino acids. After removal of 3 bases from V and 5 bases from J, the junction contained 13 bases not matched to a gene. From germline, CDR1 is LNHDA and CDR2 SQIVND (reference sequence).

The rearrangement joins TRBV19 to TRBJ2-3, with TRBD2 matching over 11 bases. CDR1 and CDR2 (germline): LNHDA, SQIVND (reference sequence). Losses at the gene ends were 3 bases for V and 2 bases for J; bases not matched to a gene: 13. CDR3 length equals 19 residues. The CDR3 loop is CASSITSGSGSPLTDTQYF. The CDR3 nucleotides read TGTGCCAGTAGTATTACTAGCGGGAGTGGGTCCCCTCTCACAGATACGCAGTATTTT.

The table lists this clone with a count of one. CDR3 sequence reads: CASSGGQQETQYF. DNA of the CDR3: TGTGCCAGCAGCGGCGGGCAGCAAGAGACCCAGTACTTC. This rearrangement joins TRBV7-3 to TRBJ2-5, with D possibly matching TRBD2 (5 bases). The length of the CDR3 is 13 residues. V lost 5 bases and J 2 bases, leaving 9 bases between the germline ends. Per germline, CDR1 SGHTA and CDR2 FQGTGA.

The V call is TRBV2, the J call TRBJ2-3; 12 nucleotides align to TRBD2. After removal of 3 bases from V and 3 bases from J, the junction contained 13 bases not matched to a gene. This CDR3 is 19 amino acids long. The germline V gene has CDR1 SNHLY and CDR2 FYNNEI. CDR3: CASSDLASGRGFITDTQYF. DNA for the CDR3: TGTGCCAGCAGTGATCTGGCTAGCGGGAGGGGTTTCATTACAGATACGCAGTATTTT.

The genes are TRBV13 and TRBJ2-1, with 9 bases that match TRBD2. This CDR3 spans 15 amino acids. Germline-derived CDR1 and CDR2 are PRHDT and FYEKMQ (reference sequence). J lost 2 bases, V lost 5 bases, and 4 bases had no gene match. The CDR3 loop reads CASSTSSGAYNEQFF. CDR3 coding DNA: TGTGCCAGCAGCACCTCTAGCGGGGCCTACAATGAGCAGTTCTTC.

The chain employs TRBV7-9 and TRBJ1-2, with D possibly TRBD1 on 6 matching bases. The V gene's germline CDR1 is SEHNR and CDR2 FQNEAQ (reference sequence). This CDR3 has 14 amino acids. V lost 5 bases and J 4 bases, leaving 14 bases between the germline ends. CDR3: CASSPTGLGYGYTF. In DNA, the CDR3 is TGTGCCAGCAGCCCGACAGGCCTTGGCTATGGCTACACCTTC.

The chain links TRBV6-1 to TRBJ1-2; the D is unclear. This CDR3 is 14 amino acids long. V gave up 0 bases and J gave up 3 bases, with 8 bases separating them. Germline-derived CDR1 and CDR2 are MNHNS and SASEGT. The CDR3 loop is CASSEAQAYYGYTF. The CDR3 DNA sequence: TGTGCCAGCAGTGAAGCTCAGGCCTACTATGGCTACACCTTC.

The chain is built from TRBV19 and TRBJ1-1; the match to TRBD1 covers 9 bases. V lost 5 bases, J lost 5 bases, and 12 bases stayed unmatched. The CDR3 has 16 residues. Germline CDR1 is LNHDA and CDR2 is SQIVND (reference sequence). The DNA for the CDR3 is TGTGCCAGTAGTTCATCGCCGACAGGGGGAATTACTGAAGCTTTCTTT. Protein product: CASSSSPTGGITEAFF.

The chain is built from TRBV4-1 and TRBJ2-1; tentatively, D is TRBD1 (6 bases). The CDR3 spans 15 residues. The V gene lost 4 bases and the J gene lost 8 bases, with 18 bases spanning the gap. CDR1 is MGHRA and CDR2 is YSYEKL in the germline V gene. The CDR3 loop reads CASSRIAPGHYEQFF. The CDR3 DNA follows: TGCGCCAGCAGCCGCATAGCCCCGGGACACTATGAGCAGTTCTTC.

This chain uses TRBV5-5 with TRBJ2-7; 8 nucleotides match TRBD2. After removal of 2 bases from V and 5 bases from J, the junction contained 9 bases not matched to a gene. CDR1 and CDR2 from the germline V gene are SGHKS and YYEKEE (reference sequence). The CDR3 extends over 15 amino acids. The DNA of the CDR3 is TGTGCCAGCAGCTTACCGGGACTAGAGCCCCACGAGCAGTACTTC. Translating it yields CASSLPGLEPHEQYF. The whole variable domain, filled in from reference TRBV5-5 and TRBJ2-7, reads DAGVTQSPTHLIKTRGQQVTLRCSPISGHKSVSWYQQVLGQGPQFIFQYYEKEERGRGNFPDRFSARQFPNYSSELNVNALLLGDSALYLCASSLPGLEPHEQYFGPGTRLTVT.